This is a list of T cell receptor beta chains from one sample in a study of tumour-infiltrating T cells in Burkitt lymphoma. Sequenced by immunoSEQ multiplex PCR; TCRdb stores in-frame clones only, minus some. The table shows about 1,200 clones, with about 12% occurring only once. The specimen sequenced was tumor tissue. The origin of the receptors is a human donor with Burkitt lymphoma. The CDR3 runs from the conserved cysteine through the conserved F or W. The order of the fields is clone size, J gene, CDR3 length, V gene, D gene, CDR3 DNA, CDR3 protein. The D gene is left open where the match is weak. Some rows mark clone size as missing; the rest say once, few, many or name a class of expanded clone.

>.|TRBJ1-2|14|TRBV6-5|TRBD1
TGTGCCAGCAGTTACCGACAGGGTGACTATGGCTACACCTTC
CASSYRQGDYGYTF
>.|TRBJ1-4|15|TRBV6-1|.
TGTGCCAGCAGTCTAAGAGAAGTTAATGGTGAAAAACTGTTTTTT
CASSLREVNGEKLFF
>few|TRBJ1-1|14|TRBV4-1|.
TGCGCCAGCAGCCAAGATCCTATGAACACTGAAGCTTTCTTT
CASSQDPMNTEAFF
>few|TRBJ1-2|14|TRBV6-5|.
TGTGCCAGCAGTTACGGCTCACCACTCTATGGCTACACCTTC
CASSYGSPLYGYTF
>.|TRBJ2-2|15|TRBV7-9|.
TGTGCCAGCAGCCAGGGACACGCGAACACCGGGGAGCTGTTTTTT
CASSQGHANTGELFF
>.|TRBJ1-4|14|TRBV2|.
TGTGCCAGCAGGATCACCGCAACTAATGAAAAACTGTTTTTT
CASRITATNEKLFF
>few|TRBJ1-1|13|TRBV7-9|TRBD1
TGTGCCAGCAGCGGGACAGCGAACACTGAAGCTTTCTTT
CASSGTANTEAFF
>.|TRBJ2-5|11|TRBV11-2|.
TGTGCCAGCAGTCTCCCGGGTACCCAGTACTTC
CASSLPGTQYF
>.|TRBJ2-1|16|TRBV14|TRBD2
TGTGCCAGCAGCCAAGATCGTGGACTAGCGGGACTTGAGCAGTTCTTC
CASSQDRGLAGLEQFF
>few|TRBJ1-2|13|TRBV28|TRBD1
TGTGCCAGCAGTTTTACAGGGGGCTATGGCTACACCTTC
CASSFTGGYGYTF
>.|TRBJ2-3|10|TRBV19|.
TGTGCCACCGGTACAGATACGCAGTATTTT
CATGTDTQYF
>.|TRBJ2-5|17|TRBV27|TRBD2
TGTGCCAGCAGCCCGACTGGCGGGGGGGAGGGCGCAGAGACCCAGTACTTC
CASSPTGGGEGAETQYF
>few|TRBJ1-2|14|TRBV30|TRBD1
TGTGCCTGGAGTGAAACGGGACAGGGCGGTGGCTACACCTTC
CAWSETGQGGGYTF
>.|TRBJ1-1|14|TRBV18|TRBD1
TGTGCCAGCTCACCGGACAGGGGCGCGACTGAAGCTTTCTTT
CASSPDRGATEAFF
>large|TRBJ1-1|14|TRBV2|.
TGTGCCAGCAGTCCGGGGGTCATGAACACTGAAGCTTTCTTT
CASSPGVMNTEAFF
>few|TRBJ2-1|14|TRBV21-1|.
TGTGCCAGCAGCAATGGCAGGGGGTCCTATGAGCAGTTCTTC
CASSNGRGSYEQFF
>.|TRBJ1-1|13|TRBV30|.
TGTGCCTGGACGAGCAGAAGGGGCACTGAAGCGTGCTTT
CAWTSRRGTEACF